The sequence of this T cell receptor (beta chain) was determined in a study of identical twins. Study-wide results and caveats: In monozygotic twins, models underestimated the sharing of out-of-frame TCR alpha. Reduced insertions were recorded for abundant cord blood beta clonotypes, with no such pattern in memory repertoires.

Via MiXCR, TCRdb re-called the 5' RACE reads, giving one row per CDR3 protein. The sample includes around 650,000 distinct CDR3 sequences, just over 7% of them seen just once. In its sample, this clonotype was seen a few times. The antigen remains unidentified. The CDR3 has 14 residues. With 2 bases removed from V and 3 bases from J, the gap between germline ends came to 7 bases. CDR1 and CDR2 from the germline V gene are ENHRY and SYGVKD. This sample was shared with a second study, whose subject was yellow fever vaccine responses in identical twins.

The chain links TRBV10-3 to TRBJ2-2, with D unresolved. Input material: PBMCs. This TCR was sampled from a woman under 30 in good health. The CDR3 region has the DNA TGTGCCATCAGTGAGGGCGTTTACACCGGGGAGCTGTTTTTT. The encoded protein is CAISEGVYTGELFF.